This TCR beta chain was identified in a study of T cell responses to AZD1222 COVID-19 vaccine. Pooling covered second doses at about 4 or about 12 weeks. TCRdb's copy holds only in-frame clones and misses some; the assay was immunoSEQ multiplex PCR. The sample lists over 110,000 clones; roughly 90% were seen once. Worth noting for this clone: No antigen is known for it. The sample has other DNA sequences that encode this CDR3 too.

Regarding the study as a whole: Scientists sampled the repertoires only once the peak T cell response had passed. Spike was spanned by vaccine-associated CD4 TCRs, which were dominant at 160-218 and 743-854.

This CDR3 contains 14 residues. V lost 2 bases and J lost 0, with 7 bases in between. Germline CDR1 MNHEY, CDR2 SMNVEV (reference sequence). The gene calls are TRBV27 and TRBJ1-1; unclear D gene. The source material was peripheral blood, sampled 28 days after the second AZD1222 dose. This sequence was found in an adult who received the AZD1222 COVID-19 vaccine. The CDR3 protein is CASSLTHLNTEAFF. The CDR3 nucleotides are TGTGCCAGCAGTTTAACACACCTGAACACTGAAGCTTTCTTT.